The 22 T cell receptor beta chains listed next were all sequenced from one sample in a study of beta chain features in type 1 diabetes. Expressed TCRB transcripts were sequenced after all isolated RNA was converted to cDNA. The method was immunoSEQ multiplex PCR; TCRdb's version includes in-frame clones alone and lacks a portion of them. The data hold under 25,000 clones, with 50% observed a single time. Sequenced: stem cell memory CD4+ T cells from blood. The receptors derive from a young man in good health.

The rearrangement uses TRBV7-2 and TRBJ2-1; D is undetermined. Germline V gene lookup returns CDR1 SGHTA and CDR2 FQGNSA. Trimming shortened V by 3 bases and J by 0 bases, and 6 bases separated the two germline ends. The CDR3 runs to 14 residues. The CDR3 DNA follows: TGTGCCAGCAGCTTTGATAGCTCCTACAATGAGCAGTTCTTC. The encoded protein is CASSFDSSYNEQFF.

The chain recombines TRBV4-3 with TRBJ1-6; 7 bases line up with TRBD1. The CDR3 extends over 14 amino acids. CDR1 and CDR2 (germline): LGHNA, YSLEER. V was clipped by 8 bases and J by 7 bases; unmatched bases: 8. CDR3 loop: CASGPGQANSPLHF. The CDR3 DNA follows: TGCGCCAGCGGCCCAGGACAGGCCAATTCACCCCTCCACTTT.

The chain joins TRBV30 to TRBJ1-2; TRBD1 agrees at 8 bases. Trimming at V came to 1 base and at J to 8 bases, leaving 6 bases not matched to a gene. The CDR3 is 13 amino acids. Germline V gene data show CDR1 as GTSNPN and CDR2 as SVGIG (reference sequence). The CDR3 nucleotides read TGTGCCTGGAGTGCTGGGACAGGAGGGGGCTACACCTTC. It encodes CAWSAGTGGGYTF.

This clone showed up just a few times. V and J are TRBV28 and TRBJ2-7, with 7 bases that match TRBD1. From germline, CDR1 is MDHEN and CDR2 SYDVKM. After removal of 6 bases from V and 3 bases from J, the junction contained 8 bases not matched to a gene. This CDR3 is 14 amino acids long. CDR3: CASRPGGPDYEQYF. The DNA of the CDR3 is TGTGCCAGCAGGCCAGGGGGACCCGACTACGAGCAGTACTTC.

The chain recombines TRBV7-9 with TRBJ2-7; 7 nucleotides match TRBD2. The CDR3 length is 14 residues. Losses at the gene ends were 5 bases for V and 1 base for J; bases not matched to a gene: 5. Germline loops: CDR1 SEHNR, CDR2 FQNEAQ (reference sequence). CDR3 loop: CASSLSGLSYEQYF. CDR3 coding DNA: TGTGCCAGCAGCCTTAGCGGGCTATCCTACGAGCAGTACTTC.

CDR3 sequence reads: CASSRRDRGGEGSYEQYF. CDR3 bases: TGTGCCAGCAGCCGCCGGGACAGGGGGGGCGAAGGCTCCTACGAGCAGTACTTC. V usage is TRBV13 and J usage is TRBJ2-7; TRBD1 matches at 11 bases. CDR1 PRHDT and CDR2 FYEKMQ come from the germline V gene (reference sequence). The CDR3 is made up of 18 amino acids. Germline trimming cut 5 bases from V and 0 bases from J; bases unmatched to any gene: 12.

The chain has TRBV19 and TRBJ2-1; D is ambiguous. V was clipped by 2 bases and J by 2 bases, with 16 bases between them. CDR3 size: 17 residues. Germline V gene sequence: CDR1 LNHDA, CDR2 SQIVND (reference sequence). Here the CDR3 reads CASSITYPPRTYNEQFF. The CDR3 DNA reads TGTGCCAGTAGTATAACCTACCCCCCCCGTACCTACAATGAGCAGTTCTTC. The variable domain in full, with the rest retrieved from reference TRBV19 and TRBJ2-1, is DGGITQSPKYLFRKEGQNVTLSCEQNLNHDAMYWYRQDPGQGLRLIYYSQIVNDFQKGDIAEGYSVSREKKESFPLTVTSAQKNPTAFYLCASSITYPPRTYNEQFFGPGTRLTVL.

This chain joins TRBV14 and TRBJ1-1, with D maybe TRBD1 (5 bases). V was clipped by 2 bases and J by 4 bases, with 14 bases between them. CDR3 length equals 15 residues. Germline V lookup: CDR1 SGHDN, CDR2 FVKESK. CDR3 residues: CASSQQGASSTEAFF. For the CDR3, the DNA is TGTGCCAGCAGCCAACAGGGTGCCTCTAGCACTGAAGCTTTCTTT.

V and J are TRBV28 and TRBJ2-1, with TRBD1 as a possible D gene (5 bases). This CDR3 has 14 residues. V lost 3 bases, J lost 13 bases, and 19 bases lay in between. Germline V gene data show CDR1 as MDHEN and CDR2 as SYDVKM. The CDR3 DNA reads as TGTGCCAGCAGTTTTTACCAAGGGGAATCCCAACAGTTCTTC. This sequence encodes CASSFYQGESQQFF.

This clone occurred a few times. This chain uses TRBV9 with TRBJ2-5; 12 bases match TRBD2. Trimming at V came to 3 bases and at J to 5 bases, leaving 2 bases not matched to a gene. Germline V gene data show CDR1 as SGDLS and CDR2 as YYNGEE. The CDR3 has 14 residues. CDR3: CASSGGTSGETQYF. CDR3 in DNA: TGTGCCAGCAGCGGGGGGACTAGCGGGGAGACCCAGTACTTC. The full variable domain, its missing parts supplied by reference TRBV9 and TRBJ2-5, is DSGVTQTPKHLITATGQRVTLRCSPRSGDLSVYWYQQSLDQGLQFLIQYYNGEERAKGNILERFSAQQFPDLHSELNLSSLELGDSALYFCASSGGTSGETQYFGPGTRLLVL.

The chain links TRBV5-5 to TRBJ2-3; 7 bases are a match to TRBD1. The CDR3 loop spans 15 amino acids. Germline loops: CDR1 SGHKS, CDR2 YYEKEE (reference sequence). V shed 4 bases and J 0 bases; nucleotides not matched to a gene: 5. Here the CDR3 DNA reads TGTGCCAGCAGCCCGACAGGGAGTAGCACAGATACGCAGTATTTT. Amino acids: CASSPTGSSTDTQYF.

The V call is TRBV28, the J call TRBJ2-4; 8 nucleotides match TRBD1. There are 15 residues in the CDR3. The V gene end was trimmed by 6 bases and the J gene end by 4 bases; junction bases not matched to a gene: 8. The germline gives CDR1 MDHEN, CDR2 SYDVKM. The CDR3: CASSRPGGPKNIQYF. Here the CDR3 DNA reads TGTGCCAGCAGCAGGCCAGGGGGCCCAAAAAACATTCAGTACTTC.

This clone was picked up a small number of times. V is TRBV10-3 and J is TRBJ2-3; D is perhaps TRBD2 (5 bases). The germline V gene encodes CDR1 ENHRY and CDR2 SYGVKD. The CDR3 has 13 amino acids. The CDR3 bases are TGTGCTCATCAGTCAGACTATACAGATACGCAGTATTTT. Its translation is CAHQSDYTDTQYF.

The chain recombines TRBV5-1 with TRBJ2-3; D might be TRBD2 (7 bases). Germline lookup yields CDR1 SGHRS and CDR2 YFSETQ. V lost 4 bases to trimming and J lost 6 bases, with 36 bases between them. The CDR3 length is 21 residues. CDR3 nucleotides: TGCGCCAGCAGCCCGGACCCGACGGCCAAGAAGGACCGGGGGAGGGGGGATACGCAGTATTTT. Translated, it gives CASSPDPTAKKDRGRGDTQYF.

The chain links TRBV27 to TRBJ2-7; D is unclear. Germline V gene sequence: CDR1 MNHEY, CDR2 SMNVEV (reference sequence). The CDR3 has 13 amino acids. V was clipped by 5 bases and J by 1 base, with 9 bases between them. The CDR3 DNA reads as TGTGCCAGCAGTGTAACAGCTTCCTACGAGCAGTACTTC. Protein sequence: CASSVTASYEQYF.

This clone was observed a few times. The chain carries TRBV5-1 and TRBJ2-7; D possibly corresponds to TRBD1 (5 bases). The V end was cut by 3 bases, the J end by 3 bases, with 10 bases between. This CDR3 has 13 amino acids. The V gene's germline CDR1 is SGHRS and CDR2 YFSETQ. This chain's CDR3 is CASSSRVRYEQYF. The CDR3 DNA reads TGCGCCAGCAGCTCCAGGGTTCGCTACGAGCAGTACTTC.

This clone has just a few counts. V gene TRBV25-1 combines with J gene TRBJ2-3; the match to TRBD2 covers 8 bases. This CDR3 has 15 residues. CDR1 and CDR2 (germline): MGHDK, SYGVNS. J was trimmed by 3 bases and V by 4 bases; bases with no gene match: 6. For the CDR3, the DNA is TGTGCCAGCAGTGGAACGGGAGGGCCGACAGATACGCAGTATTTT. Encoded protein: CASSGTGGPTDTQYF.

The gene calls are TRBV7-9 and TRBJ1-4; TRBD1 aligns across 7 bases. CDR3 length: 14 amino acids. V lost 5 bases to trimming and J lost 2 bases; unmatched junction nucleotides: 2. CDR1 and CDR2 from the germline V gene are SEHNR and FQNEAQ (reference sequence). The CDR3 sequence is CASSPTGTNEKLFF. CDR3 bases: TGTGCCAGCAGCCCGACAGGGACTAATGAAAAACTGTTTTTT. The whole variable domain, remainder taken from reference TRBV7-9 and TRBJ1-4, is DTGVSQNPRHKITKRGQNVTFRCDPISEHNRLYWYRQTLGQGPEFLTYFQNEAQLEKSRLLSDRFSAERPKGSFSTLEIQRTEQGDSAMYLCASSPTGTNEKLFFGSGTQLSVL.

This clone was found once. The CDR3 sequence: CASSLWDSSYEQYF. CDR3 coding DNA: TGTGCCAGCAGCTTATGGGACAGCTCCTACGAGCAGTACTTC. This rearrangement joins TRBV7-9 to TRBJ2-5; TRBD1 matches 7 bases. The assigned J gene may be wrong: the sequence end matches TRBJ2-7 better. This CDR3 comprises 14 residues. Germline loops: CDR1 SEHNR, CDR2 FQNEAQ (reference sequence).

This rearrangement joins TRBV6-5 to TRBJ2-1; D remains unclear. This CDR3 has 11 amino acids. V lost 6 bases and J 4 bases, leaving 4 bases between the germline ends. Germline CDR1 MNHEY, CDR2 SVGAGI. The CDR3, as DNA: TGTGCCAGCAGCCTTTACAATGAGCAGTTCTTC. This codes for CASSLYNEQFF.

The chain recombines TRBV11-3 with TRBJ2-5; D might be TRBD2 (6 bases). Germline CDR1 reads SGHNT; CDR2 reads YENEEA. This CDR3 region has 15 residues. The V end lost 1 base, the J end lost 5 bases, and 14 bases lay between the germline ends. Here the CDR3 DNA reads TGTGCCAGCAGCTTAGGGAGGACGGGAGAGGAGACCCAGTACTTC. It codes for CASSLGRTGEETQYF. Full variable domain (rest looked up from reference TRBV11-3 and TRBJ2-5): EAGVVQSPRYKIIEKKQPVAFWCNPISGHNTLYWYLQNLGQGPELLIRYENEEAVDDSQLPKDRFSAERLKGVDSTLKIQPAELGDSAVYLCASSLGRTGEETQYFGPGTRLLVL.

This clone was seen only once. The chain recombines TRBV5-5 with TRBJ1-1; D gene ambiguous. The CDR3 has 14 amino acids. Trimming removed 7 bases at V and 1 base at J, with 14 bases between. Germline CDR1 is SGHKS and CDR2 is YYEKEE (reference sequence). CDR3 in DNA: TGTGCCAGCGCCCTAAGGCGAGGGAACACTGAAGCTTTCTTT. Its protein product is CASALRRGNTEAFF.